The clone carrying this T cell receptor (beta chain) occurred many times. What it binds is not known. This specimen belongs to a study of T cells in Graves' hyperthyroidism and ophthalmopathy. Graves' hyperthyroidism qualified as stable when ophthalmopathy did not progress within 18 months. TCR beta CDR3 regions were amplified from RNA transcripts. The TCR CDR3 first-round RT-PCR relied on the HTBI primer set. TCRdb fed the multiplex PCR reads into MiXCR, producing one record per CDR3 protein. The table records roughly 45,000 distinct CDR3 sequences, around 48% of them present only once. Study-wide results and limits: Model output signaled ophthalmopathy a median approximately 6 months ahead of onset. The blood repertoire included most of the expanded thyroid clonotypes above 0.001. A model using 13 V-J features told ophthalmopathy apart from stable hyperthyroidism.

The TCR comes from a woman aged 45-65 years with Graves' hyperthyroidism. The sample taken for sequencing was peripheral blood or thyroid tissue (not recorded which).

The CDR3 is CASSPPEGGIGYTF. In DNA, the CDR3 is TGTGCCAGCAGTCCCCCGGAGGGTGGGATTGGCTACACCTTC. V and J are TRBV27 and TRBJ1-2; D unclear. Deletions cut 5 bases from V and 7 bases from J, with 17 bases between. The CDR3 extends over 14 amino acids. Germline V gene sequence: CDR1 MNHEY, CDR2 SMNVEV (reference sequence).